The 25 T cell receptor beta chains in this list originate from one sample, sequenced in a study of OX40 agonist ivuxolimab in advanced cancers. Measured with immunoSEQ multiplex PCR; TCRdb has only the in-frame clones, and not every one. The sample holds about 93,000 clones, 85% to 95% seen once. The sample here was CD4+ or CD8+ T cells sorted from blood, taken in a trial of the OX40 agonist ivuxolimab. The receptor set was obtained from an adult with an advanced solid tumor such as melanoma, head and neck, liver or kidney cancer.

The chain is built from TRBV27 and TRBJ1-1; D gene unclear. Germline values: CDR1 MNHEY, CDR2 SMNVEV (reference sequence). CDR3 length equals 13 residues. With 6 bases removed from V and 1 base from J, the gap between germline ends came to 9 bases. The CDR3 DNA reads TGTGCCAGCAGCCAATCCGGGAACACTGAAGCTTTCTTT. Protein sequence: CASSQSGNTEAFF.

V gene TRBV6-1 combines with J gene TRBJ2-7, with D possibly TRBD1 on 5 matching bases. CDR1 MNHNS and CDR2 SASEGT come from the germline V gene. CDR3 length equals 15 residues. Trimming stripped 2 bases from V and 0 bases from J, with 11 bases between. CDR3 sequence reads: CASSEWPGISYEQYF. DNA of the CDR3: TGTGCCAGCAGTGAATGGCCAGGGATCTCCTACGAGCAGTACTTC.

The chain combines TRBV4-1 with TRBJ2-1; D may match TRBD1 or TRBD2 (5 bases each). CDR1 and CDR2 (germline): MGHRA, YSYEKL. Deletions cut 0 bases from V and 4 bases from J, with 16 bases between. This CDR3 region has 17 residues. This CDR3 is CASSQEAGPGVYNEQFF. In DNA form, the CDR3 reads TGCGCCAGCAGCCAAGAAGCAGGGCCCGGGGTATACAATGAGCAGTTCTTC.

This sequence joins TRBV4-1 and TRBJ2-1, with 7 positions matching TRBD2. CDR3 length: 16 residues. V was pared by 0 bases and J by 5 bases, with 7 bases of the junction left unmatched. Germline lookup yields CDR1 MGHRA and CDR2 YSYEKL. CDR3 nucleotide sequence: TGCGCCAGCAGCCAAGATAAGGGCGGGAGTAACAATGAGCAGTTCTTC. It yields the protein CASSQDKGGSNNEQFF.

The chain joins TRBV29-1 to TRBJ2-1; tentative D call: TRBD1 (5 bases). This CDR3 is 13 amino acids long. In germline, CDR1 is SQVTM, CDR2 ANQGSEA. V shed 6 bases and J shed 6 bases, with 15 bases lying between them. DNA of the CDR3: TGCAGCGTCGCGTCAGGGTCACGCAATGAGCAGTTCTTC. This translates into CSVASGSRNEQFF.

This chain links TRBV30 with TRBJ1-2; D ambiguous. Trimming took 0 bases from V and 3 from J, leaving 5 bases between them. Germline V gene lookup returns CDR1 GTSNPN and CDR2 SVGIG (reference sequence). The CDR3 sequence is 12 residues long. The CDR3 spells CAWSVRDYGYTF. CDR3 bases: TGTGCCTGGAGTGTAAGGGACTATGGCTACACCTTC.

V gene TRBV25-1 combines with J gene TRBJ1-5, with 7 bases lining up with TRBD1. Germline loops: CDR1 MGHDK, CDR2 SYGVNS. This CDR3 spans 14 amino acids. V shed 3 bases, J shed 4 bases, and the junction held 3 bases outside the gene matches. The CDR3 here is CASSEWDSNQPQHF. DNA for the CDR3: TGTGCCAGCAGTGAGTGGGACAGTAATCAGCCCCAGCATTTT.

V usage is TRBV19 and J usage is TRBJ1-6, with D hard to call. Germline CDR1 and CDR2: LNHDA and SQIVND (reference sequence). The CDR3 runs 14 residues. V was trimmed by 5 bases and J by 0 bases, leaving 5 bases between them. The CDR3: CASSPSSYNSPLHF. In DNA, the CDR3 is TGTGCCAGTAGTCCTAGCTCCTATAATTCACCCCTCCACTTT.

This clone has just a few counts. The J gene is TRBJ2-2, the V gene TRBV6-1, with a weak D call TRBD1 (5 bases). Germline CDR1 MNHNS, CDR2 SASEGT. The V end lost 10 bases, the J end lost 4 bases, and 10 bases lay between the germline ends. This CDR3 is 12 amino acids long. The CDR3 reads CAMTESTGELFF. The CDR3 region has the DNA TGTGCCATGACAGAATCCACCGGGGAGCTGTTTTTT.

The chain joins TRBV27 to TRBJ1-5, with TRBD1 matching over 9 bases. Germline V CDR1 and CDR2: MNHEY, SMNVEV (reference sequence). This CDR3 region has 13 residues. Germline trimming cut 6 bases from V and 7 bases from J; bases unmatched to any gene: 4. The CDR3 reads CASRGQGGQPQHF. The CDR3 DNA is TGTGCCAGCAGGGGACAGGGTGGGCAGCCCCAGCATTTT.

In its sample, this clone was seen once. V and J are TRBV11-2 and TRBJ1-3; 7 bases fit TRBD1. The CDR3 runs 15 residues. V shed 5 bases, J shed 2 bases, and the junction held 6 bases outside the gene matches. Germline-derived CDR1 and CDR2 are SGHAT and FQNNGV. The CDR3 loop reads CASSIGTAPGNTIYF. The CDR3 coding sequence is TGTGCCAGCAGCATAGGGACAGCCCCTGGAAACACCATATATTTT.

J is TRBJ2-5 and V is TRBV14; 9 bases are a match to TRBD1. The V gene's germline CDR1 is SGHDN and CDR2 FVKESK. V lost 0 bases and J lost 5; bases outside the gene matches: 4. The CDR3 has 15 residues. CDR3 nucleotides: TGTGCCAGCAGCCAAGATCCCGACAGGGGGGAGACCCAGTACTTC. Translation: CASSQDPDRGETQYF.

This clone was detected only once. This chain connects TRBV6-6 to TRBJ2-5, with TRBD1 identical over 11 bases. Germline CDR1 reads MNHNY; CDR2 reads SVGAGI (reference sequence). The CDR3 is 16 amino acids. The ends lost 2 bases at V and 5 bases at J; junction bases unmatched: 7. CDR3 nucleotides: TGTGCCAGCAGTTACGGCTTGGGACAGGGGGGGGAGACCCAGTACTTC. It codes for CASSYGLGQGGETQYF.

The J gene is TRBJ2-5, the V gene TRBV27; D uncertain. Trimming pared 3 bases from V and 2 bases from J, leaving 7 bases between. The CDR3 is 13 amino acids. Germline V gene lookup returns CDR1 MNHEY and CDR2 SMNVEV (reference sequence). The CDR3 DNA reads as TGTGCCAGCAGTTTGGGTTATCAAGAGACCCAGTACTTC. It encodes CASSLGYQETQYF.

This chain joins TRBV2 and TRBJ1-1, with 7 bases matching TRBD1. CDR1 is SNHLY, CDR2 FYNNEI, per germline. After removal of 10 bases from V and 6 bases from J, the junction contained 8 bases not matched to a gene. This CDR3 has 12 residues. This CDR3 reads CAKGQRGAEAFF. CDR3 coding DNA: TGTGCCAAGGGACAGAGAGGGGCTGAAGCTTTCTTT.

This chain connects TRBV6-5 to TRBJ2-3; the D gene is possibly TRBD1 (6 bases). CDR1 and CDR2 (germline): MNHEY, SVGAGI. CDR3 length equals 12 residues. Trimming removed 5 bases from V and 6 bases from J, with 9 bases in between. The CDR3 bases are TGTGCCAGCAGTGCCGACAGGGATACGCAGTATTTT. This translates into CASSADRDTQYF.

This clone came up a few times. The rearrangement joins TRBV30 to TRBJ2-7; 9 bases are a match to TRBD1. J was trimmed by 3 bases and V by 3 bases; bases with no gene match: 3. The CDR3 consists of 13 residues. CDR1 and CDR2 from the germline V gene are GTSNPN and SVGIG (reference sequence). This chain's CDR3 is CAWRGQGYYEQYF. CDR3 in DNA: TGTGCCTGGAGGGGACAGGGATACTACGAGCAGTACTTC.

This sequence joins TRBV9 and TRBJ1-2; D uncertain. The CDR3 loop spans 14 amino acids. Per the germline V gene, CDR1 is SGDLS and CDR2 is YYNGEE. Trimming pared 0 bases from V and 0 bases from J, leaving 6 bases between. CDR3 residues: CASSVGPANYGYTF. In DNA form, the CDR3 reads TGTGCCAGCAGCGTAGGCCCCGCTAACTATGGCTACACCTTC.

V gene TRBV29-1 combines with J gene TRBJ1-2; the D gene is possibly TRBD1 (6 bases). V lost 3 bases and J lost 8, with 16 bases in between. The CDR3 is 13 amino acids. Germline lookup yields CDR1 SQVTM and CDR2 ANQGSEA. As DNA, the CDR3 is TGCAGCGTTGAGGGGGGGGCTATGGAAGGCTACACCTTC. It encodes CSVEGGAMEGYTF.

V gene TRBV18 combines with J gene TRBJ2-1, with a possible D match to TRBD2 (6 bases). Germline values: CDR1 KGHSH, CDR2 LQKENI. The CDR3 spans 12 residues. Trimming shortened V by 4 bases and J by 9 bases, and 10 bases separated the two germline ends. The CDR3 coding sequence is TGTGCCAGCTCACTGCCCGGGGGTGAGCAGTTCTTC. This encodes CASSLPGGEQFF.

The rearrangement uses TRBV6-1 and TRBJ2-1; maybe TRBD1 (6 bases). Germline V gives CDR1 MNHNS, CDR2 SASEGT. The ends were cut back, 6 bases at V and 5 bases at J, with 14 bases in the middle. The CDR3 totals 14 residues. This CDR3 reads CASRVPGHNNEQFF. CDR3 sequence (DNA): TGTGCCAGCAGGGTTCCGGGACATAACAATGAGCAGTTCTTC.

V is TRBV18 and J is TRBJ2-3, with 9 positions matching TRBD1. The CDR3 extends over 17 amino acids. Germline V gene sequence: CDR1 KGHSH, CDR2 LQKENI. V was pared by 0 bases and J by 3 bases, with 7 bases of the junction left unmatched. This CDR3 is CASSPPGRDRETDTQYF. CDR3 bases: TGTGCCAGCTCACCACCGGGCCGGGACAGGGAAACAGATACGCAGTATTTT.

This clone was detected only once. CDR3 DNA sequence: TGTGCCAGTAGTCCCTGGGACGCCTATGGGAATCAGCCCCAGCATTTT. Protein product: CASSPWDAYGNQPQHF. V gene TRBV19 combines with J gene TRBJ1-5; D may be TRBD1 (5 bases). V was clipped by 5 bases and J by 4 bases, with 18 bases between them. Germline CDR1 LNHDA, CDR2 SQIVND (reference sequence). This CDR3 spans 16 amino acids. Looking up the rest from reference TRBV19 and TRBJ1-5 gives the full variable domain: DGGITQSPKYLFRKEGQNVTLSCEQNLNHDAMYWYRQDPGQGLRLIYYSQIVNDFQKGDIAEGYSVSREKKESFPLTVTSAQKNPTAFYLCASSPWDAYGNQPQHFGDGTRLSIL.

This rearrangement joins TRBV5-1 to TRBJ1-1; the match to TRBD1 covers 10 bases. Germline V gene sequence: CDR1 SGHRS, CDR2 YFSETQ. The CDR3 sequence is 17 residues long. The V segment lost 1 base and the J segment 0 bases; nucleotides outside the gene matches: 6. In nucleotides, the CDR3 is TGCGCCAGCAGCTTGATCGGACAGGGGGATGTGAACACTGAAGCTTTCTTT. This codes for CASSLIGQGDVNTEAFF.

In nucleotides, the CDR3 is TGTGCCAGCAGCTCACAGGTCAACACTGAAGCTTTCTTT. It yields the protein CASSSQVNTEAFF. This chain joins TRBV7-8 and TRBJ1-1, with a tentative D call TRBD1 (5 bases). CDR1 is SGHVS, CDR2 FQNEAQ, per germline. Trimming took 4 bases from V and 2 from J, leaving 8 bases between them. This CDR3 comprises 13 residues. The full variable domain, in which reference TRBV7-8 and TRBJ1-1 provide the parts outside the CDR3, is GAGVSQSPRYKVAKRGQDVALRCDPISGHVSLFWYQQALGQGPEFLTYFQNEAQLDKSGLPSDRFFAERPEGSVSTLKIQRTQQEDSAVYLCASSSQVNTEAFFGQGTRLTVV.